The sequence of this TCR beta chain was determined in a study of blood T cell repertoires in COVID-19. Across the study: Material from acute and convalescent COVID-19 was sourced from the United States, Italy and Spain. PBMCs, B-cell-depleted T cells, or T cells provided the cDNA or gDNA that made up the material.

V gave up 5 bases and J gave up 6 bases, with 10 bases separating them. CDR3 length: 11 amino acids. The germline CDR1 and CDR2 sequences are DFQATT and SNEGSKA (reference sequence). Original analysis: Cell counts per sample came from amplifying reference gene primers. Assay used: immunoSEQ multiplex PCR; TCRdb lists only in-frame clones, some missing. The DNA gave D and trimming, while V, J and clone size come from that table. This table has tens of thousands of clones, approximately 87% appearing once. Sequencing used peripheral blood. The chain couples TRBV20-1 to TRBJ1-2; tentatively, D is TRBD1 (5 bases). This TCR was sampled from a human donor with active COVID-19. The donor label of this sample is uncertain. CDR3 amino acids: CSADGGDGYTF. CDR3 nucleotides: TGCAGTGCTGATGGGGGGGATGGCTACACCTTC.